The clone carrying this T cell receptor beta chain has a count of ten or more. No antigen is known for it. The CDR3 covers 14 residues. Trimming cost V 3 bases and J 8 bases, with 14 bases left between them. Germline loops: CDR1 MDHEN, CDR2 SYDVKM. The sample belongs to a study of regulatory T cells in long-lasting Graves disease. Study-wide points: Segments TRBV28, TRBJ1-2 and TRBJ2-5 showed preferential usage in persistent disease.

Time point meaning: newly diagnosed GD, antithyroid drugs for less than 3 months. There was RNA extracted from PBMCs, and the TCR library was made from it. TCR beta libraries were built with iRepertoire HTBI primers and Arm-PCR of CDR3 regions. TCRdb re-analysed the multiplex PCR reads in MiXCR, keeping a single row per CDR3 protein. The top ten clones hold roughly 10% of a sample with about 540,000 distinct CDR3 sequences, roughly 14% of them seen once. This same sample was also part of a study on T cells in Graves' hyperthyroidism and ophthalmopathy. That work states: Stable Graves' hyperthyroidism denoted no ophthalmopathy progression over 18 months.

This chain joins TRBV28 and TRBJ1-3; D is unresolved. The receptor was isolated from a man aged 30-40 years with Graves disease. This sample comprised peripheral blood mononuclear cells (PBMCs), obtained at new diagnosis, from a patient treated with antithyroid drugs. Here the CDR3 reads CASSFGRVRHTIYF. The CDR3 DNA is TGTGCCAGCAGTTTTGGGCGGGTTCGGCACACCATATATTTT.